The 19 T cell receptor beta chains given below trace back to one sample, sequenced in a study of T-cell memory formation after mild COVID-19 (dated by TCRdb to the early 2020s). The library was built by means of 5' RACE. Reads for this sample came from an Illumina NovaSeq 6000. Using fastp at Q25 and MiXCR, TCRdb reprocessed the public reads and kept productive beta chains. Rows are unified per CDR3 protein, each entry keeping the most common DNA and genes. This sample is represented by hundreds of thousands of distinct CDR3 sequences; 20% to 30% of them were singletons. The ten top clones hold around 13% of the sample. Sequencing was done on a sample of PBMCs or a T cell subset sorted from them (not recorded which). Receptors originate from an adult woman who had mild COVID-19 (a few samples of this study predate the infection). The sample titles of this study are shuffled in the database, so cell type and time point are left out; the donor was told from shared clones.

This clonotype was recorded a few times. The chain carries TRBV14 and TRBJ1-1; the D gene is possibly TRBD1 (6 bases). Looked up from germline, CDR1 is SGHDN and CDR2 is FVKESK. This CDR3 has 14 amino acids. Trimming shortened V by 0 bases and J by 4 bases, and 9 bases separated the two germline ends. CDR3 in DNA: TGTGCCAGCAGCCAAGATGGGACACGCACTGAAGCTTTCTTT. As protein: CASSQDGTRTEAFF.

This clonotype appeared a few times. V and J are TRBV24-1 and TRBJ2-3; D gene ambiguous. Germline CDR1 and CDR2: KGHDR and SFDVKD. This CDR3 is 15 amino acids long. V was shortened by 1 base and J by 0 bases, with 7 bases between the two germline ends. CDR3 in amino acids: CATSDFTGSTDTQYF. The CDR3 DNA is TGTGCCACCAGTGATTTTACCGGGAGCACAGATACGCAGTATTTT.

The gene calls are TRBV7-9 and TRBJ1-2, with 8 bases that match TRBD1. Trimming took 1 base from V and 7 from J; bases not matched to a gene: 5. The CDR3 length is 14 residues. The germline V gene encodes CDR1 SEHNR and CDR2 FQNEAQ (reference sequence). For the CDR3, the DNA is TGTGCCAGCAGCTTAGTGGACAGGGCAAGTGGCTACACCTTC. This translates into CASSLVDRASGYTF.

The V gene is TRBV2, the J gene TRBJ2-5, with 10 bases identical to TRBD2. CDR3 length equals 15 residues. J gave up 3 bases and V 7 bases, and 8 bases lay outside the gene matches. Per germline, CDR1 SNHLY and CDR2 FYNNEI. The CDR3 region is CASTRSLAGEETQYF. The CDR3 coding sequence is TGTGCCAGCACCCGTAGTCTAGCGGGGGAAGAGACCCAGTACTTC.

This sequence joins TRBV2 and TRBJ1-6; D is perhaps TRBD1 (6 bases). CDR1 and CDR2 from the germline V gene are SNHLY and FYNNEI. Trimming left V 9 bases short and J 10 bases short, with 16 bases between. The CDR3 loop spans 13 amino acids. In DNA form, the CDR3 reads TGTGCCAGACAGGGAGGAGAAGGGTCACCCCTCCACTTT. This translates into CARQGGEGSPLHF. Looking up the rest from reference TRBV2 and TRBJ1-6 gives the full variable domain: EPEVTQTPSHQVTQMGQEVILRCVPISNHLYFYWYRQILGQKVEFLVSFYNNEISEKSEIFDDQFSVERPDGSNFTLKIRSTKLEDSAMYFCARQGGEGSPLHFGNGTRLTVT.

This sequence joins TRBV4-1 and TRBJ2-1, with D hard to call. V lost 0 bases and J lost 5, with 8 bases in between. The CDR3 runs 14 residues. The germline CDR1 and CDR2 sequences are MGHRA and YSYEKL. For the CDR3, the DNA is TGCGCCAGCAGCCAAGATGAAGGGAACAATGAGCAGTTCTTC. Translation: CASSQDEGNNEQFF.

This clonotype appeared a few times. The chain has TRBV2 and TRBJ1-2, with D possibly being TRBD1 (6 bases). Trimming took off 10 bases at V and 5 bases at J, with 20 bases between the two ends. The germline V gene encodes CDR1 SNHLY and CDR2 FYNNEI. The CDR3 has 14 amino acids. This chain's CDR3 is CATLVSGGGYGYTF. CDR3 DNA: TGTGCCACCCTAGTGTCTGGGGGCGGGTATGGCTACACCTTC.

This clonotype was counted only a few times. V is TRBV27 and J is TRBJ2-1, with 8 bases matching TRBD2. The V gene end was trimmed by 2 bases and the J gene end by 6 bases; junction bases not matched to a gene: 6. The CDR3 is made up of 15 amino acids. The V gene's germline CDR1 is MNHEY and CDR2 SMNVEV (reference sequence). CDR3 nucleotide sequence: TGTGCCAGCAGTTTAGCGGGAGGTTCACGCAATGAGCAGTTCTTC. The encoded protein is CASSLAGGSRNEQFF.

The CDR3 loop reads CASSPYPDPGINIQYF. The CDR3 nucleotides read TGTGCCAGCAGCCCATACCCGGACCCTGGGATAAACATTCAGTACTTC. The chain uses TRBV9 and TRBJ2-4; D unclear. The CDR3 contains 16 residues. V lost 4 bases, J lost 6 bases, and 20 bases lay in between. Germline V gene sequence: CDR1 SGDLS, CDR2 YYNGEE. The entire variable domain, with the rest obtained from reference TRBV9 and TRBJ2-4, is as follows: DSGVTQTPKHLITATGQRVTLRCSPRSGDLSVYWYQQSLDQGLQFLIQYYNGEERAKGNILERFSAQQFPDLHSELNLSSLELGDSALYFCASSPYPDPGINIQYFGAGTRLSVL.

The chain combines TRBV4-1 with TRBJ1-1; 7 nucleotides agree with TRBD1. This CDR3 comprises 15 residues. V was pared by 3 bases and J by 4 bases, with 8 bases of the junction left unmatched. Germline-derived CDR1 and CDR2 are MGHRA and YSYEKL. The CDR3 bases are TGCGCCAGCAGCCACCCGGACAGGCCGGGCACTGAAGCTTTCTTT. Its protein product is CASSHPDRPGTEAFF.

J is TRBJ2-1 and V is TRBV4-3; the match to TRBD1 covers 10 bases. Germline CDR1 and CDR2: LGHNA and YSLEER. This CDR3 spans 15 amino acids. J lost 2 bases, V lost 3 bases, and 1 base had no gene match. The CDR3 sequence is CASSHGQGAYNEQFF. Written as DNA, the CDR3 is TGCGCCAGCAGCCACGGACAGGGGGCCTACAATGAGCAGTTCTTC.

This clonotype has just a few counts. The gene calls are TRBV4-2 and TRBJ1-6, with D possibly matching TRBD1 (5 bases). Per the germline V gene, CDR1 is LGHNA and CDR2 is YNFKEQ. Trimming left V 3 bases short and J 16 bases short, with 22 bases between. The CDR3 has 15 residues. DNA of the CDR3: TGTGCCAGCAGCCAGGTTTCGGGACGGGCGAACCTGCTCCACTTT. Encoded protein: CASSQVSGRANLLHF.

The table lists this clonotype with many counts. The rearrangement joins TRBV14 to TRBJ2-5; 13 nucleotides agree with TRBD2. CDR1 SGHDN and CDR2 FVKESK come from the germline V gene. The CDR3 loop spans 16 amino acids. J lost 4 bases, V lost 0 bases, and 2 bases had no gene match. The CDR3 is CASSQDGLAGAETQYF. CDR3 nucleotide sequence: TGTGCCAGCAGCCAAGACGGACTAGCGGGAGCAGAGACCCAGTACTTC.

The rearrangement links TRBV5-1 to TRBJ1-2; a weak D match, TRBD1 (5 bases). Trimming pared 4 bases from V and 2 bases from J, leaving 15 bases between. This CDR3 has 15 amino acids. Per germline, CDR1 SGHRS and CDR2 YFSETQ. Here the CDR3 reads CASSLARAGNYGYTF. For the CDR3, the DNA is TGCGCCAGCAGCCTCGCCCGGGCAGGGAACTATGGCTACACCTTC.

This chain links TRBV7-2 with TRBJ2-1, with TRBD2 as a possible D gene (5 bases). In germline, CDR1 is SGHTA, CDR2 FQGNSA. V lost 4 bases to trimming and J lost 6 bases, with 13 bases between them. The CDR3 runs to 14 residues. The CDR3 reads CASSSLTSTNEQFF. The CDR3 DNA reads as TGTGCCAGCAGCTCATTAACTAGTACCAATGAGCAGTTCTTC.

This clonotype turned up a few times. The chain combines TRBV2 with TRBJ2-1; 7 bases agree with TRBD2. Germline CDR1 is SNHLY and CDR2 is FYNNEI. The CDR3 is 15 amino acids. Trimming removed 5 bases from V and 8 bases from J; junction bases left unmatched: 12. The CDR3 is CASSPTGGSGYEQFF. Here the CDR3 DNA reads TGTGCCAGCAGTCCTACTGGCGGGAGTGGCTATGAGCAGTTCTTC.

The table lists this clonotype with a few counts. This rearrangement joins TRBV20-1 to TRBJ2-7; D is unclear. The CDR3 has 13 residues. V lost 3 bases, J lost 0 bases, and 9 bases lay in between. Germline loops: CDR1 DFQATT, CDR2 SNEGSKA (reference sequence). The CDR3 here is CSARLDTSYEQYF. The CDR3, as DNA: TGCAGTGCTAGGCTTGACACCTCCTACGAGCAGTACTTC.

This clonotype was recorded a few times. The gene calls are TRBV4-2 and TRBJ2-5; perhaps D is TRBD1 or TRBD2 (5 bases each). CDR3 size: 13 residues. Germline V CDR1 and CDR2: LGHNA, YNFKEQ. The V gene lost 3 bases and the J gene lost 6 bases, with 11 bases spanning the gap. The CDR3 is CASSQGPGQTQYF. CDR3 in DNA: TGTGCCAGCAGCCAGGGTCCGGGGCAGACCCAGTACTTC.

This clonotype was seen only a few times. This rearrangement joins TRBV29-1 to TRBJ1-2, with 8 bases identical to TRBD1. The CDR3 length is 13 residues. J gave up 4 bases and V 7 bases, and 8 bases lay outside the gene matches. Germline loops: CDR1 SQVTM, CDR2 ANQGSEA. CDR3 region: CSGSGGDSYGYTF. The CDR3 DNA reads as TGCAGCGGATCAGGGGGCGATTCCTATGGCTACACCTTC.